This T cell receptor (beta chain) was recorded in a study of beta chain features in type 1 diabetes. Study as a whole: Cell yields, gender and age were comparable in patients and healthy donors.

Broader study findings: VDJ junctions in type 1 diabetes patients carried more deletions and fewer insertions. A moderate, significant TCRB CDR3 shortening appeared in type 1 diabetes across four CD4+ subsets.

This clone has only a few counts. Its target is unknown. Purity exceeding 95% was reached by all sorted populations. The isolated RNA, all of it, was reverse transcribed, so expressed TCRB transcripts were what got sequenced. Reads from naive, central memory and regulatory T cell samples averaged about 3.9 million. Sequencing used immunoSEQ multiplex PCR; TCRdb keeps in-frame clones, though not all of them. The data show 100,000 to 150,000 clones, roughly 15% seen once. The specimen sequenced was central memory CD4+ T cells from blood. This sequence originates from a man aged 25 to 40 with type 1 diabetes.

DNA for the CDR3: TGTGCCAGCAGTTTGGGCAGGTACTACAATGAGCAGTTCTTC. As protein: CASSLGRYYNEQFF. J is TRBJ2-1 and V is TRBV28; D is uncertain. V was pared by 3 bases and J by 3 bases, with 9 bases between. CDR1 is MDHEN and CDR2 is SYDVKM in the germline V gene. The CDR3 length is 14 residues.